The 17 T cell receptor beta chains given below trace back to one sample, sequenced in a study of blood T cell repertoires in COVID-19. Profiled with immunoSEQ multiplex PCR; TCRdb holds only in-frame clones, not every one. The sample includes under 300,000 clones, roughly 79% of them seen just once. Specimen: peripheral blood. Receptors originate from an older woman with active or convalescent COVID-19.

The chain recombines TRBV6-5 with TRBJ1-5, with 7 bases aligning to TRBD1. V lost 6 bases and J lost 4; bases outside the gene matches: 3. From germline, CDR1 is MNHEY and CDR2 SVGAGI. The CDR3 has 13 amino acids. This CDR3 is CASRRDRNQPQHF. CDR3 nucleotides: TGTGCCAGCAGAAGGGACAGAAATCAGCCCCAGCATTTT.

CDR3 in amino acids: CASSEAGRVNTEAFF. Written as DNA, the CDR3 is TGTGCCAGCAGTGAAGCGGGCAGGGTGAACACTGAAGCTTTCTTT. J is TRBJ1-1 and V is TRBV6-1, with a possible D match to TRBD1 (5 bases). The CDR3 covers 15 residues. Germline V gives CDR1 MNHNS, CDR2 SASEGT. The V and J ends lost 0 bases and 0 bases respectively, with 8 bases between them.

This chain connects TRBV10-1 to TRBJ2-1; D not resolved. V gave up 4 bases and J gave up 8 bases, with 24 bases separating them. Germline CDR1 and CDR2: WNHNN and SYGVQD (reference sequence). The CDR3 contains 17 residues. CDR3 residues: CASSVRQLDTGGHEQFF. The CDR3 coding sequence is TGCGCCAGCAGTGTTAGGCAGCTCGATACTGGCGGCCATGAGCAGTTCTTC.

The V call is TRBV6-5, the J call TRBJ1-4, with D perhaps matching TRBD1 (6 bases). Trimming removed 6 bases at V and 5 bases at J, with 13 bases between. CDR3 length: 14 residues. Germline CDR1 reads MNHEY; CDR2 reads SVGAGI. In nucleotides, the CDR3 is TGTGCCAGCAGGAGGCAGGGGATCAATGAAAAACTGTTTTTT. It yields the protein CASRRQGINEKLFF.

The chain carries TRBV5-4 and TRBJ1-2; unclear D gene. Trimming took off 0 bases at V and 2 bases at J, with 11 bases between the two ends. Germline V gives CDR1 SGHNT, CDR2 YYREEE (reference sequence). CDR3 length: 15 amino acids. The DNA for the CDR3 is TGTGCCAGCAGCTTGGGGTTTGGCCCAAACTATGGCTACACCTTC. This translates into CASSLGFGPNYGYTF.

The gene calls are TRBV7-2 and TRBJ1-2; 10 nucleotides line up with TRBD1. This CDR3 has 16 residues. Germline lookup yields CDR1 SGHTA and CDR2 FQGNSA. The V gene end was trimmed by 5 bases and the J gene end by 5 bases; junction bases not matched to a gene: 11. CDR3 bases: TGTGCCAGCAGCCCCCGGACAGGGGGGAGTGTATATGGCTACACCTTC. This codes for CASSPRTGGSVYGYTF.

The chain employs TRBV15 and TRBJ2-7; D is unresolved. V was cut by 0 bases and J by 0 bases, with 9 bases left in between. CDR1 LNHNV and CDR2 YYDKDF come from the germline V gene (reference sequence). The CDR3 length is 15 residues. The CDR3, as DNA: TGTGCCACCAGCAGAGATCGCTACTCCTCCTACGAGCAGTACTTC. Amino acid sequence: CATSRDRYSSYEQYF.

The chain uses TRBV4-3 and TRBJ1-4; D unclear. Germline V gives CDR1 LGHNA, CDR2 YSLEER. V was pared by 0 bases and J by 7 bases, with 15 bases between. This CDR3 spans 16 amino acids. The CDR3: CASSQDSRGGGEKLFF. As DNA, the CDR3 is TGCGCCAGCAGCCAAGATTCTCGGGGAGGCGGTGAAAAACTGTTTTTT.

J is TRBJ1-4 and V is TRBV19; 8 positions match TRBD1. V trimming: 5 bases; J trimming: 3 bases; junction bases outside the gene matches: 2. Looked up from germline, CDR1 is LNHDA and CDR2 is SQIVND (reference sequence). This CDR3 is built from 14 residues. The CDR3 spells CASSVQGANEKLFF. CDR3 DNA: TGTGCCAGTAGTGTACAGGGGGCTAATGAAAAACTGTTTTTT.

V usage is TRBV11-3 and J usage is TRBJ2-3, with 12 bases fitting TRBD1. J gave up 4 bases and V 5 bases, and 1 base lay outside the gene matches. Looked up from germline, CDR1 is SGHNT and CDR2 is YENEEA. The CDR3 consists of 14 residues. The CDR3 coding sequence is TGTGCCAGCAGCGGGACAGGGGGCTCAGATACGCAGTATTTT. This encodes CASSGTGGSDTQYF. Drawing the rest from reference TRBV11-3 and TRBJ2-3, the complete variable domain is EAGVVQSPRYKIIEKKQPVAFWCNPISGHNTLYWYLQNLGQGPELLIRYENEEAVDDSQLPKDRFSAERLKGVDSTLKIQPAELGDSAVYLCASSGTGGSDTQYFGPGTRLTVL.

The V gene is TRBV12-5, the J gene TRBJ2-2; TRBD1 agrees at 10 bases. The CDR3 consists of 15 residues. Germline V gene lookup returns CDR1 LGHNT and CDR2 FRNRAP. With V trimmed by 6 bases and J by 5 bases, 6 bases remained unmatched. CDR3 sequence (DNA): TGTGCTAGTGGACCGGACAGGGGGACGACCGGGGAGCTGTTTTTT. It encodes CASGPDRGTTGELFF. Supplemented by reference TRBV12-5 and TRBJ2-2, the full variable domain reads DARVTQTPRHKVTEMGQEVTMRCQPILGHNTVFWYRQTMMQGLELLAYFRNRAPLDDSGMPKDRFSAEMPDATLATLKIQPSEPRDSAVYFCASGPDRGTTGELFFGEGSRLTVL.

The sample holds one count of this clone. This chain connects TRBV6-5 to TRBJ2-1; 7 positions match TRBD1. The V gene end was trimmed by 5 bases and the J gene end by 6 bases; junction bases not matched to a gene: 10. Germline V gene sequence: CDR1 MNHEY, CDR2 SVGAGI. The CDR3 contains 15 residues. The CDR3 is CASSRDRAQVNEQFF. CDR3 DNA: TGTGCCAGCAGTCGAGACAGGGCACAAGTCAATGAGCAGTTCTTC.

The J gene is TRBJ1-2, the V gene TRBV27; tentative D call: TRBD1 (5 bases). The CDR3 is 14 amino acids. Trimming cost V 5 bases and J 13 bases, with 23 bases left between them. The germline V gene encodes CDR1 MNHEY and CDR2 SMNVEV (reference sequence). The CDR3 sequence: CASSPSASGHPGTF. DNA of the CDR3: TGTGCCAGCAGTCCCTCCGCTTCAGGACATCCTGGCACCTTC.

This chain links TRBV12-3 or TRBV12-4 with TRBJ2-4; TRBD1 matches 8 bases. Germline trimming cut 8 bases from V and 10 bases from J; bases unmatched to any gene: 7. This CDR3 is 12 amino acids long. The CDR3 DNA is TGTGCCAGCCAGACAGGGGCCGGAATTCAGTACTTC. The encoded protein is CASQTGAGIQYF.

The CDR3 sequence is CASSTTLAGGYNEQFF. The DNA of the CDR3 is TGTGCCAGCAGCACCACACTAGCGGGGGGGTACAATGAGCAGTTCTTC. The chain carries TRBV3-1 (or the pseudogene TRBV3-2) and TRBJ2-1; TRBD2 aligns across 13 bases. This CDR3 is 16 amino acids long. V lost 5 bases, J lost 4 bases, and 5 bases stayed unmatched. Per the germline V gene, CDR1 is LGHDT and CDR2 is YNNKEL (reference sequence).

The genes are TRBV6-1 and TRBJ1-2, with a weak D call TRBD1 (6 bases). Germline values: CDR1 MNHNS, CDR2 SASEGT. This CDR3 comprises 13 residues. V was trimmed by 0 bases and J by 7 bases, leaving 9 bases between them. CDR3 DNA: TGTGCCAGCAGTGAAGCTTACAGGGCTGGCTACACCTTC. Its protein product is CASSEAYRAGYTF.

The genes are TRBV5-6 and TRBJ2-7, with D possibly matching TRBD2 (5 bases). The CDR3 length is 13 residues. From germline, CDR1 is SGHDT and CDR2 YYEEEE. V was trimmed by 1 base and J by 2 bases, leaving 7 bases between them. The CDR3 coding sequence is TGTGCCAGCAGCTTGCTCGGGGCCTACGAGCAGTACTTC. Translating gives CASSLLGAYEQYF.